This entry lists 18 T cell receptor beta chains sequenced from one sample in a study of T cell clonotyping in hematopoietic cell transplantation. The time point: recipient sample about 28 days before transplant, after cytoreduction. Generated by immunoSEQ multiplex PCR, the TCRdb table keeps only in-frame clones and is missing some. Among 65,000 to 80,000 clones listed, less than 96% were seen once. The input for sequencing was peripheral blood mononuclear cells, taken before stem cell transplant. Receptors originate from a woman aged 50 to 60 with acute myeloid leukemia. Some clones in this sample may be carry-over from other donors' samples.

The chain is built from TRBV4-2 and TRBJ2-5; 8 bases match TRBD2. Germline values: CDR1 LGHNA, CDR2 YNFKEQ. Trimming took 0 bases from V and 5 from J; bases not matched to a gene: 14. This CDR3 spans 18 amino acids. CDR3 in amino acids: CASSQDTTAAGAFETQYF. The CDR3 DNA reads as TGTGCCAGCAGCCAAGACACGACCGCAGCGGGAGCCTTTGAGACCCAGTACTTC.

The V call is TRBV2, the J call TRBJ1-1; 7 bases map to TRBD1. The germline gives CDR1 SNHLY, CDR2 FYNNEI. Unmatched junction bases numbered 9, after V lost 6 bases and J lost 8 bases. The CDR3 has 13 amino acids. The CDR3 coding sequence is TGTGCCAGCAGGCCCGTACAGGGGCCGGAAGCTTTCTTT. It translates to CASRPVQGPEAFF.

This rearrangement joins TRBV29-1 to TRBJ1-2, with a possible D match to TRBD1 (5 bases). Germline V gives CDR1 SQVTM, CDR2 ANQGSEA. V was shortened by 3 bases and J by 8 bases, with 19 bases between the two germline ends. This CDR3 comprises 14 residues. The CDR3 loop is CSVEGSGQAWGYTF. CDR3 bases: TGCAGCGTTGAGGGTTCGGGGCAGGCTTGGGGCTACACCTTC. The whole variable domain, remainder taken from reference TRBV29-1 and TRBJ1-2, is SAVISQKPSRDICQRGTSLTIQCQVDSQVTMMFWYRQQPGQSLTLIATANQGSEATYESGFVIDKFPISRPNLTFSTLTVSNMSPEDSSIYLCSVEGSGQAWGYTFGSGTRLTVV.

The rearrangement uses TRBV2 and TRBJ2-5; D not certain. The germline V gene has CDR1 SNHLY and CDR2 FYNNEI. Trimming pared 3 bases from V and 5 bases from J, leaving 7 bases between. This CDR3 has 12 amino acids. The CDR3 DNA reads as TGTGCCAGCAGTGAGGGATCGGAGACCCAGTACTTC. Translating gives CASSEGSETQYF.

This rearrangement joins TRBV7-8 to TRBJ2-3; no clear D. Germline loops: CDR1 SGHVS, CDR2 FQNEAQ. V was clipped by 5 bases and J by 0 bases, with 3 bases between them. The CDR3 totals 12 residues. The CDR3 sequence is CASSISTDTQYF. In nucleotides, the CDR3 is TGTGCCAGCAGCATAAGCACAGATACGCAGTATTTT.

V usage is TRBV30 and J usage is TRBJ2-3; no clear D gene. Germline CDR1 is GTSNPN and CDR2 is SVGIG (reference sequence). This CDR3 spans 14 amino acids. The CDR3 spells CASLTPHSTDTQYF. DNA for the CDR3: TGTGCTTCACTGACACCTCATAGCACAGATACGCAGTATTTT. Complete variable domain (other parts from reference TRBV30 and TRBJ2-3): SQTIHQWPATLVQPVGSPLSLECTVEGTSNPNLYWYRQAAGRGLQLLFYSVGIGQISSEVPQNLSASRPQDRQFILSSKKLLLSDSGFYLCASLTPHSTDTQYFGPGTRLTVL.

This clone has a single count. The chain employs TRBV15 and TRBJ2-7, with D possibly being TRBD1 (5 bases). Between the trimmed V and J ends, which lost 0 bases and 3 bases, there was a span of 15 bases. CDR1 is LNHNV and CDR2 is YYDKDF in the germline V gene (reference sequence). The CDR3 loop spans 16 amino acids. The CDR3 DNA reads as TGTGCCACCAGCAGAGAACAAGGGGCGCGTGACTACGAGCAGTACTTC. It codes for CATSREQGARDYEQYF.

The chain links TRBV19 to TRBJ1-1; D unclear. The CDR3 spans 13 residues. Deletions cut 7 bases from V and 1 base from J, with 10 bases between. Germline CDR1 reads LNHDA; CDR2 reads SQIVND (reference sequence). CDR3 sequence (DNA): TGTGCCAGTATAAGGCAGACGAACACTGAAGCTTTCTTT. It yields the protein CASIRQTNTEAFF.

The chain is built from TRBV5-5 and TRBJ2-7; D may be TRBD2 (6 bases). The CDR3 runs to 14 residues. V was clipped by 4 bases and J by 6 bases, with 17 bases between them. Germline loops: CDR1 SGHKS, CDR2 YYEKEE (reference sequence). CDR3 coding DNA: TGTGCCAGCAGCACCCGGGACTGGACCTCCGAGCAGTACTTC. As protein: CASSTRDWTSEQYF.

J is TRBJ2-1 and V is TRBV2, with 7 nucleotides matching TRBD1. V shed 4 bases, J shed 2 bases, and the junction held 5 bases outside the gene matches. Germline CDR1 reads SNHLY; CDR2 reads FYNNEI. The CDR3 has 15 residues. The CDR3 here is CASSGNRGPYNEQFF. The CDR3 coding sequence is TGTGCCAGCAGTGGCAACAGGGGCCCCTACAATGAGCAGTTCTTC.

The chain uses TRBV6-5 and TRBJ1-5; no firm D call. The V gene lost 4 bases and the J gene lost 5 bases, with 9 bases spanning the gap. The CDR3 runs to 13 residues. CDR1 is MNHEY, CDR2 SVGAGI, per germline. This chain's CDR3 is CASSLAAYQPQHF. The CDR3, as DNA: TGTGCCAGCAGTTTGGCGGCCTATCAGCCCCAGCATTTT.

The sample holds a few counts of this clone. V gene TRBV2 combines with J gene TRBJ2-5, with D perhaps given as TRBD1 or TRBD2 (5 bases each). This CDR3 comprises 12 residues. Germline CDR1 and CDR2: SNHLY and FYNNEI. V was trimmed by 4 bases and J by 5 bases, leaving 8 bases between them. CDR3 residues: CASSVRGETQYF. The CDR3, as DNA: TGTGCCAGCAGTGTTCGGGGCGAGACCCAGTACTTC.

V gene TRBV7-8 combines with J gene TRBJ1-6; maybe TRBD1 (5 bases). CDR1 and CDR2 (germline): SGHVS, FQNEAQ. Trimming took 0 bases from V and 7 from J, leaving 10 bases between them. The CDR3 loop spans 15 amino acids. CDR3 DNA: TGTGCCAGCAGCTTAGCGGGGACTGCGAATTCACCCCTCCACTTT. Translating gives CASSLAGTANSPLHF.

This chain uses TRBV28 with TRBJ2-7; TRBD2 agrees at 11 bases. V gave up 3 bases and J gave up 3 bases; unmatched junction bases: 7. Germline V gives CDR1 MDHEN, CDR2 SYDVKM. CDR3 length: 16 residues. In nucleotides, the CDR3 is TGTGCCAGCAGTTTTCGGACTAGCGGGCGGGTCTACGAGCAGTACTTC. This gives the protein CASSFRTSGRVYEQYF.

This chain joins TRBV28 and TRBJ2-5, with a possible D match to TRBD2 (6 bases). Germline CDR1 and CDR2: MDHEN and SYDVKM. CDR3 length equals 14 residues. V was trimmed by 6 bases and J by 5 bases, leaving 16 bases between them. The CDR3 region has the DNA TGTGCCAGCAGGGGGGGATTCGTAGTTGAGACCCAGTACTTC. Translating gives CASRGGFVVETQYF.

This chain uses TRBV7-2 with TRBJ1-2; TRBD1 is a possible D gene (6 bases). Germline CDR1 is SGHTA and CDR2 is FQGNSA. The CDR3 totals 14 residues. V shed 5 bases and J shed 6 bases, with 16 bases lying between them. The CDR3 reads CASSQSQGIHGYTF. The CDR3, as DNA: TGTGCCAGCAGCCAAAGTCAGGGGATTCATGGCTACACCTTC.

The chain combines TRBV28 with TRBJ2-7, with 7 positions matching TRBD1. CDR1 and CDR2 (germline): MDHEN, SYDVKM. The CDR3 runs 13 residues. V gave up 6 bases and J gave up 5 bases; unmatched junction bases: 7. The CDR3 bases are TGTGCCAGCAGCCGCACAGGGGTGCACGAGCAGTACTTC. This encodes CASSRTGVHEQYF.

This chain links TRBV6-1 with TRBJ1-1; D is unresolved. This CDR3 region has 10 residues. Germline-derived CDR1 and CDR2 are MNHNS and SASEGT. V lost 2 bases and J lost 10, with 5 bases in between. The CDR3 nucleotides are TGTGCCAGCAGTGAATGGGGAGCTTTCTTT. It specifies CASSEWGAFF.